In this sample, the clone carrying this T cell receptor (beta chain) turned up a few times. This record belongs to a study of blood T cell repertoires in COVID-19. Authors' data handling: Reference gene primers were amplified, and this amplification served to estimate nucleated cell counts. Repertoires were generated with immunoSEQ multiplex PCR, while TCRdb's copy carries only in-frame clones and drops some. V and J calls and clone size come straight from that table; D and trimming were deduced from the DNA. The sample consists of 80,000 to 90,000 clones, about 80% of them appearing once. Germline V gives CDR1 MGHRA, CDR2 YSYEKL. This CDR3 comprises 14 residues. Trimming pared 0 bases from V and 8 bases from J, leaving 11 bases between.

The chain combines TRBV4-1 with TRBJ2-4; D is perhaps TRBD2 (5 bases). Material: peripheral blood. This sequence originates from a woman aged 70-85 years with acute or convalescent COVID-19. The CDR3 DNA is TGCGCCAGCAGCCAAGATTCCGGGAAGGACATTCAGTACTTC. Amino acids: CASSQDSGKDIQYF.